The 28 T cell receptor beta chains listed next were all sequenced from one sample in a study of blood T cell repertoires in COVID-19. Generated by immunoSEQ multiplex PCR, the TCRdb table keeps only in-frame clones and is missing some. Seen here are around 57,000 clones, about 85% observed once, and the top ten hold 20% to 25%. Sequenced material: peripheral blood. The receptors were sampled from a woman aged 80 or over with COVID-19, enrolled during active disease.

The V and J genes are TRBV19 and TRBJ1-4, with D possibly TRBD1 on 5 matching bases. CDR3 length: 13 amino acids. CDR1 is LNHDA, CDR2 SQIVND, per germline (reference sequence). The V end was cut by 6 bases, the J end by 8 bases, with 13 bases between. CDR3: CASRKGVEEKLFF. CDR3 nucleotide sequence: TGTGCCAGTAGAAAAGGGGTTGAGGAAAAACTGTTTTTT.

This clone was seen only a few times. The chain employs TRBV27 and TRBJ1-2, with 9 positions matching TRBD1. CDR3 size: 13 residues. Germline loops: CDR1 MNHEY, CDR2 SMNVEV (reference sequence). The junction had 5 bases not matched to a gene; V was cut back by 6 bases and J by 6 bases. CDR3 protein: CASSSGTGNGYTF. In DNA form, the CDR3 reads TGTGCCAGCAGCTCCGGGACAGGGAATGGCTACACCTTC.

The V call is TRBV19, the J call TRBJ2-4; TRBD2 aligns across 7 bases. Germline CDR1 and CDR2: LNHDA and SQIVND (reference sequence). Trimming cost V 8 bases and J 3 bases; bases outside gene matches: 10. The CDR3 contains 15 residues. CDR3 nucleotide sequence: TGTGCCAGTGGACCCTGGGGGAGGGGCAAAAACATTCAGTACTTC. Protein sequence: CASGPWGRGKNIQYF.

The chain links TRBV12-2 to TRBJ1-2; the D call of TRBD1 is as the table states it, not checked on the DNA. TRBV12-2 is assigned pseudogene status. The CDR3 totals 14 residues. The CDR3, as DNA: TGTGCAAGTCGCTTAGGCCAGGGCGACTATGGCTACACCTTC. Encoded protein: CASRLGQGDYGYTF.

This chain links TRBV30 with TRBJ2-3; 10 bases align to TRBD2. Trimming removed 4 bases from V and 5 bases from J; junction bases left unmatched: 12. Germline V CDR1 and CDR2: GTSNPN, SVGIG (reference sequence). CDR3 length equals 16 residues. The CDR3 loop reads CAWNKRGGPKRDTQYF. The CDR3 nucleotides read TGTGCCTGGAATAAGCGGGGGGGCCCGAAGCGAGATACGCAGTATTTT.

V and J are TRBV29-1 and TRBJ2-3, with a tentative D call TRBD1 (6 bases). Trimming shortened V by 5 bases and J by 6 bases, and 18 bases separated the two germline ends. This CDR3 comprises 14 residues. The germline V gene encodes CDR1 SQVTM and CDR2 ANQGSEA. DNA of the CDR3: TGCAGCGTTTCAGGGGCCTCCAGTTTTGATACGCAGTATTTT. Translated: CSVSGASSFDTQYF.

The rearrangement uses TRBV11-3 and TRBJ2-1, with 11 bases fitting TRBD1. The CDR3 covers 13 residues. J lost 9 bases, V lost 5 bases, and 3 bases had no gene match. Looked up from germline, CDR1 is SGHNT and CDR2 is YENEEA. CDR3 protein: CASSRDRGTEQFF. The CDR3 nucleotides read TGTGCCAGCAGCCGGGACAGGGGGACTGAGCAGTTCTTC.

The rearrangement joins TRBV2 to TRBJ1-2; D ambiguous. Germline CDR1 is SNHLY and CDR2 is FYNNEI. This CDR3 contains 14 residues. V was trimmed by 5 bases and J by 7 bases, leaving 17 bases between them. Here the CDR3 reads CASSSGSLPSGYTF. CDR3 DNA: TGTGCCAGCAGTAGCGGGAGCCTCCCCTCTGGCTACACCTTC.

The chain employs TRBV6-5 and TRBJ1-6; 9 nucleotides agree with TRBD1. Trimming at V came to 7 bases and at J to 7 bases, leaving 5 bases not matched to a gene. Per germline, CDR1 MNHEY and CDR2 SVGAGI. This CDR3 has 14 amino acids. CDR3 in DNA: TGTGCCAGCACCGGGACAGGGTTGAATTCACCCCTCCACTTT. It translates to CASTGTGLNSPLHF.

This chain connects TRBV11-1 to TRBJ2-3; D is unclear. Germline V gene data show CDR1 as SGHAT and CDR2 as FQDESV (reference sequence). CDR3 length equals 14 residues. V lost 3 bases, J lost 1 base, and 8 bases lay in between. The chain's CDR3 is CASSFAPGTDTQYF. In nucleotides, the CDR3 is TGTGCCAGCAGCTTTGCCCCGGGCACAGATACGCAGTATTTT.

This sequence joins TRBV18 and TRBJ2-5; 13 positions agree with TRBD2. The CDR3 covers 17 residues. The V and J ends lost 0 bases and 4 bases, in that order; junction bases with no gene match: 5. The germline V gene has CDR1 KGHSH and CDR2 LQKENI. The CDR3 DNA follows: TGTGCCAGCTCACCACCAAGGACTAGCGGGGGTAGAGAGACCCAGTACTTC. Its protein product is CASSPPRTSGGRETQYF. The full variable domain, its missing parts supplied by reference TRBV18 and TRBJ2-5, is NAGVMQNPRHLVRRRGQEARLRCSPMKGHSHVYWYRQLPEEGLKFMVYLQKENIIDESGMPKERFSAEFPKEGPSILRIQQVVRGDSAAYFCASSPPRTSGGRETQYFGPGTRLLVL.

The gene calls are TRBV7-2 and TRBJ1-2; no definite D call. Trimming removed 4 bases at V and 8 bases at J, with 17 bases between. CDR3 length: 14 residues. Germline CDR1 is SGHTA and CDR2 is FQGNSA. The CDR3 DNA reads TGTGCCAGCAGCTCCACGGCGAGGGTTGGAGGCTACACCTTC. Its protein is CASSSTARVGGYTF.

A single count supports this clone. This chain joins TRBV5-4 and TRBJ1-1, with a weak D call TRBD1 (5 bases). The CDR3 consists of 14 residues. V was clipped by 4 bases and J by 0 bases, with 10 bases between them. CDR1 is SGHNT, CDR2 YYREEE, per germline (reference sequence). CDR3: CASSQGGMNTEAFF. The CDR3 bases are TGTGCCAGCAGCCAGGGTGGCATGAACACTGAAGCTTTCTTT.

CDR3 protein: CASSRSGGNTGELFF. As DNA, the CDR3 is TGTGCCAGCAGTCGCAGCGGGGGGAACACCGGGGAGCTGTTTTTT. The chain employs TRBV7-2 and TRBJ2-2; TRBD2 agrees at 8 bases. The CDR3 has 15 amino acids. Germline V gene sequence: CDR1 SGHTA, CDR2 FQGNSA. Losses at the gene ends were 6 bases for V and 1 base for J; bases not matched to a gene: 4.

V gene TRBV25-1 combines with J gene TRBJ1-2; no reliable D call. In germline, CDR1 is MGHDK, CDR2 SYGVNS. The germline V and J ends were trimmed by 3 bases and 2 bases, with 13 bases remaining between them. The CDR3 is 15 residues long. The CDR3 DNA follows: TGTGCCAGCAGTGAGGATAGGAGCTTAAACTATGGCTACACCTTC. Residues: CASSEDRSLNYGYTF.

This chain links TRBV18 with TRBJ1-2, with D possibly matching TRBD1 (5 bases). CDR1 and CDR2 from the germline V gene are KGHSH and LQKENI. This CDR3 is built from 12 residues. Trimming took off 6 bases at V and 3 bases at J, with 8 bases between the two ends. CDR3 bases: TGTGCCAGCTCTTCCAGGGACTATGGCTACACCTTC. Translation gives CASSSRDYGYTF.

This chain uses TRBV6-5 with TRBJ1-1, with 7 bases fitting TRBD1. Germline V lookup: CDR1 MNHEY, CDR2 SVGAGI. Trimming removed 4 bases from V and 0 bases from J; junction bases left unmatched: 8. This CDR3 has 16 residues. DNA for the CDR3: TGTGCCAGCAGTTCGACAGGGAGCCGCATGAACACTGAAGCTTTCTTT. This sequence encodes CASSSTGSRMNTEAFF.

V is TRBV21-1 and J is TRBJ1-5; the table's D call, TRBD1, has no DNA check behind it. TRBV21-1 is a pseudogene locus. The CDR3 extends over 15 amino acids. The DNA of the CDR3 is TGTGCCAGCAGCAAAGACCACAGACCCAATCAGCCCCAGCATTTT. Translation gives CASSKDHRPNQPQHF.

This chain joins TRBV27 and TRBJ1-1; 8 bases line up with TRBD1. V lost 2 bases and J lost 3; bases outside the gene matches: 11. This CDR3 contains 17 residues. The germline CDR1 and CDR2 sequences are MNHEY and SMNVEV (reference sequence). The CDR3 nucleotides are TGTGCCAGCAGTTTAGGTCCCGGGACAGGTTGGGACACTGAAGCTTTCTTT. Residues: CASSLGPGTGWDTEAFF.

This clone has only one observation. The CDR3 coding sequence is TGTGCCAGCAGCCGGGGGGTAGCGGGGACCGTCTCCTACAATGAGCAGTTCTTC. Residues: CASSRGVAGTVSYNEQFF. This chain links TRBV7-6 with TRBJ2-1, with 8 bases matching TRBD2. Germline V gene lookup returns CDR1 SGHVS and CDR2 FNYEAQ. V gave up 5 bases and J gave up 0 bases; unmatched junction bases: 12. The CDR3 contains 18 residues.

This chain uses TRBV2 with TRBJ2-1; 7 bases line up with TRBD1. This CDR3 has 18 amino acids. V lost 6 bases, J lost 0 bases, and 14 bases stayed unmatched. Germline loops: CDR1 SNHLY, CDR2 FYNNEI. The CDR3 DNA is TGTGCCAGCAGGGTCCGACCGGGACAGTTGAGCTCCTACAATGAGCAGTTCTTC. This translates into CASRVRPGQLSSYNEQFF. Using reference TRBV2 and TRBJ2-1 for the parts outside the CDR3, the full variable domain is EPEVTQTPSHQVTQMGQEVILRCVPISNHLYFYWYRQILGQKVEFLVSFYNNEISEKSEIFDDQFSVERPDGSNFTLKIRSTKLEDSAMYFCASRVRPGQLSSYNEQFFGPGTRLTVL.

The rearrangement uses TRBV4-1 and TRBJ2-1; 9 bases align to TRBD1. Per the germline V gene, CDR1 is MGHRA and CDR2 is YSYEKL. V dropped 4 bases and J dropped 7; count of bases not matched to a gene: 5. This CDR3 comprises 14 residues. The CDR3 bases are TGCGCCAGCAGCCGGACACAGGGGGCGAATGAGCAGTTCTTC. Translation gives CASSRTQGANEQFF.

The chain links TRBV13 to TRBJ2-2, with a tentative D call TRBD1 (6 bases). The germline V and J ends were trimmed by 5 bases and 2 bases, with 18 bases remaining between them. The CDR3 sequence is 17 residues long. Germline V gives CDR1 PRHDT, CDR2 FYEKMQ (reference sequence). Here the CDR3 reads CASSPRDTLGNTGELFF. CDR3 nucleotide sequence: TGTGCCAGCAGCCCAAGGGACACGTTGGGAAACACCGGGGAGCTGTTTTTT. The full variable domain, in which reference TRBV13 and TRBJ2-2 provide the parts outside the CDR3, is AAGVIQSPRHLIKEKRETATLKCYPIPRHDTVYWYQQGPGQDPQFLISFYEKMQSDKGSIPDRFSAQQFSDYHSELNMSSLELGDSALYFCASSPRDTLGNTGELFFGEGSRLTVL.

The chain links TRBV5-1 to TRBJ1-2, with D perhaps matching TRBD1 (5 bases). The CDR3 has 12 amino acids. V was pared by 2 bases and J by 10 bases, with 12 bases between. CDR1 is SGHRS and CDR2 is YFSETQ in the germline V gene. CDR3 loop: CASSLDGGVYTF. CDR3 sequence (DNA): TGCGCCAGCAGCTTAGATGGGGGGGTCTACACCTTC.

Comment on this clone: Other nucleotide sequences in the sample specify the same CDR3. The rearrangement joins TRBV29-1 to TRBJ2-5; D remains ambiguous. Per the germline V gene, CDR1 is SQVTM and CDR2 is ANQGSEA. V was clipped by 2 bases and J by 4 bases, with 17 bases between them. This CDR3 comprises 15 residues. In DNA, the CDR3 is TGCAGCGTTGAATGGAGTGGCACCTCCTTAGAGACCCAGTACTTC. The encoded protein is CSVEWSGTSLETQYF.

This clone was picked up one time. This chain uses TRBV3-1 (or the pseudogene TRBV3-2) with TRBJ2-7; D uncertain. The germline V and J ends were trimmed by 2 bases and 3 bases, with 11 bases remaining between them. The CDR3 runs 14 residues. Germline-derived CDR1 and CDR2 are LGHDT and YNNKEL (reference sequence). The CDR3 region has the DNA TGTGCCAGCAGCCAATCGGTCGGTAGCTACGAGCAGTACTTC. Its translation: CASSQSVGSYEQYF.

V usage is TRBV7-9 and J usage is TRBJ1-1; TRBD1 might be the D (5 bases). Trimming took 5 bases from V and 1 from J, leaving 23 bases between them. The germline V gene encodes CDR1 SEHNR and CDR2 FQNEAQ (reference sequence). CDR3 length equals 18 residues. CDR3 sequence (DNA): TGTGCCAGCAGCCGTCATGTGGGGGGGACGCTACAGAACACTGAAGCTTTCTTT. This codes for CASSRHVGGTLQNTEAFF.

This chain uses TRBV11-2 with TRBJ2-1, with D possibly matching TRBD1 (5 bases). The CDR3 consists of 15 residues. The V end lost 1 base, the J end lost 9 bases, and 16 bases lay between the germline ends. Looked up from germline, CDR1 is SGHAT and CDR2 is FQNNGV. CDR3 region: CASSLVRGSLGEQFF. In nucleotides, the CDR3 is TGTGCCAGCAGCTTAGTTAGGGGCTCCCTCGGTGAGCAGTTCTTC. Using reference TRBV11-2 and TRBJ2-1 for the parts outside the CDR3, the full variable domain is EAGVAQSPRYKIIEKRQSVAFWCNPISGHATLYWYQQILGQGPKLLIQFQNNGVVDDSQLPKDRFSAERLKGVDSTLKIQPAKLEDSAVYLCASSLVRGSLGEQFFGPGTRLTVL.